This is a list of T cell receptor beta chains from one sample in a study of T-cell reconstitution after alpha-beta-depleted transplantation in children. Using its own MiXCR run on the PCR reads, TCRdb lists one record per CDR3 protein. The data show some 830,000 distinct CDR3 sequences, with around 17% seen just once and just under 5% held by the top ten. The sample consisted of PBMCs, mostly from graft donor cells, taken 360 days after TCRalphabeta/CD19-depleted stem cell transplant. The receptor source for this set is a male patient younger than 18 who had a stem cell transplant for acute lymphoblastic leukemia, so the T cells may come from the graft donor. Both conserved end residues are part of each CDR3. D genes are given only for firm matches. Expanded clones are given a class, and other clones once, few, many or no size at all.

d_call: TRBD1; clone_size: NA; j_call: TRBJ2-7; v_call: TRBV20-1; cdr3_nt: TGCAGTGCTAGTCACTGGCTGCACCCGGGACAGGGGGATTACGAGCAGTACTTC; cdr3_aa: CSASHWLHPGQGDYEQYF
d_call: NA; clone_size: NA; j_call: TRBJ2-1; v_call: TRBV12-3/TRBV12-4; cdr3_nt: TGTGCCAGCAGTCCCCTACTCGGGCGGACAAGCTCCTACAATGAGCAGTTCTTC; cdr3_aa: CASSPLLGRTSSYNEQFF
d_call: NA; clone_size: many; j_call: TRBJ2-3; v_call: TRBV6-4; cdr3_nt: TGTGCCAGCAGTGACGGTTTGGGTCGGGAGCCAGATACGCAGTATTTT; cdr3_aa: CASSDGLGREPDTQYF
d_call: NA; clone_size: few; j_call: TRBJ2-5; v_call: TRBV15; cdr3_nt: TGTGCCACCAGCAGGCCGCGGATGACCGACATAGAGACCCAGTACTTC; cdr3_aa: CATSRPRMTDIETQYF
d_call: TRBD1; clone_size: many; j_call: TRBJ2-1; v_call: TRBV7-9; cdr3_nt: TGTGCCAGCAGCCGGACAGGGTTCAATGAGCAGTTCTTC; cdr3_aa: CASSRTGFNEQFF
d_call: NA; clone_size: few; j_call: TRBJ2-3; v_call: TRBV12-3/TRBV12-4; cdr3_nt: TGTGCCAGCAGTCTAGGGAGTACGCAGTATTTT; cdr3_aa: CASSLGSTQYF
d_call: TRBD2; clone_size: few; j_call: TRBJ2-1; v_call: TRBV29-1; cdr3_nt: TGCAGCGTCGCTGAGACGGGACTAGTTTCCTACAATGAGCAGTTCTTC; cdr3_aa: CSVAETGLVSYNEQFF
d_call: NA; clone_size: NA; j_call: TRBJ2-3; v_call: TRBV10-3; cdr3_nt: TGTGCCATCAGTGAGTCGCCCGGGGATACGCAGTATTTT; cdr3_aa: CAISESPGDTQYF
d_call: TRBD2; clone_size: many; j_call: TRBJ2-1; v_call: TRBV5-1; cdr3_nt: TGTGCCAGCGGGACTAGCGGGTACAATGAGCAGTTCTTC; cdr3_aa: CASGTSGYNEQFF
d_call: NA; clone_size: few; j_call: TRBJ2-1; v_call: TRBV10-1; cdr3_nt: TGCGCCAGCAGTGATGGCGGGCTTTCCTACAATGAGCAGTTCTTC; cdr3_aa: CASSDGGLSYNEQFF
d_call: TRBD2; clone_size: many; j_call: TRBJ2-1; v_call: TRBV5-6; cdr3_nt: TGTGCCAGCAGCTTGCGGCTAGCGGGGGATGATGAGCAGTTCTTC; cdr3_aa: CASSLRLAGDDEQFF
d_call: NA; clone_size: few; j_call: TRBJ2-5; v_call: TRBV25-1; cdr3_nt: TGTGCCAGCAGAGGGTTGGGCCACCGGGAGACCCAGTACTTC; cdr3_aa: CASRGLGHRETQYF
d_call: NA; clone_size: NA; j_call: TRBJ2-2; v_call: TRBV2; cdr3_nt: TGTGCCAGCAGTGCTTCACAGGGGAACACCGGGGAGCTGTTTTTT; cdr3_aa: CASSASQGNTGELFF
d_call: NA; clone_size: NA; j_call: TRBJ2-1; v_call: TRBV12-3/TRBV12-4; cdr3_nt: TGTGCCAGCAGTTTGGGGGCGAGGGAGTTCTTC; cdr3_aa: CASSLGAREFF
d_call: TRBD1; clone_size: few; j_call: TRBJ2-4; v_call: TRBV20-1; cdr3_nt: TGCAGCACTAACAGGGGAAACATTCAGTACTTC; cdr3_aa: CSTNRGNIQYF
d_call: NA; clone_size: NA; j_call: TRBJ2-1; v_call: TRBV7-3; cdr3_nt: TGTGCCAGCAGCTCGTCCTTATGGCCCGAGGATGAGCAGTTCTTC; cdr3_aa: CASSSSLWPEDEQFF
d_call: NA; clone_size: NA; j_call: TRBJ1-4; v_call: TRBV9; cdr3_nt: TGTGCCAGCAGCGTAACACCACAGGTCGGCGGCGAAAAACTGTTTTTT; cdr3_aa: CASSVTPQVGGEKLFF
d_call: NA; clone_size: many; j_call: TRBJ2-1; v_call: TRBV29-1; cdr3_nt: TGCAGCGTTGCTACTCAGGGACGCTCCTACAATGAGCAGTTCTTC; cdr3_aa: CSVATQGRSYNEQFF
d_call: TRBD2; clone_size: NA; j_call: TRBJ2-5; v_call: TRBV27; cdr3_nt: TGTGCCACCGCTGGGGGGGGAGAGACCCAGTACTTC; cdr3_aa: CATAGGGETQYF
d_call: NA; clone_size: NA; j_call: TRBJ2-5; v_call: TRBV29-1; cdr3_nt: TGCAGCGTTGAAGTGGGGGGAACGGAGACCCAGTACTTC; cdr3_aa: CSVEVGGTETQYF
d_call: TRBD1; clone_size: NA; j_call: TRBJ1-1; v_call: TRBV20-1; cdr3_nt: TGCAGTGCTAGCCCGGACAGGGGACGGAACACTGAAGCTTTCTTT; cdr3_aa: CSASPDRGRNTEAFF
d_call: NA; clone_size: NA; j_call: TRBJ2-2; v_call: TRBV6-5; cdr3_nt: TGTGCCAGCAGTTACTGGAAGGGCTACACCGGGGAGCTGTTTTTT; cdr3_aa: CASSYWKGYTGELFF
d_call: NA; clone_size: few; j_call: TRBJ2-2; v_call: TRBV4-2; cdr3_nt: TGTGCCAGCAGCCAGGACCCGGGTCAGACGACCGGGGAGCTGTTTTTT; cdr3_aa: CASSQDPGQTTGELFF
d_call: TRBD1; clone_size: NA; j_call: TRBJ2-1; v_call: TRBV5-1; cdr3_nt: TGCGCCAGCAGCTTGGAGGGGGCTGGCGATGAGCAGTTCTTC; cdr3_aa: CASSLEGAGDEQFF
d_call: NA; clone_size: NA; j_call: TRBJ1-1; v_call: TRBV4-1; cdr3_nt: TGCGCCAGCACCTCTTATGGGTGGACTGAAGCTTTCTTT; cdr3_aa: CASTSYGWTEAFF
d_call: NA; clone_size: NA; j_call: TRBJ2-7; v_call: TRBV5-1; cdr3_nt: TGCGCCAGCAGCTTTGCCGGGGACCCGTACTCCTACGAGCAGTACTTC; cdr3_aa: CASSFAGDPYSYEQYF
d_call: NA; clone_size: NA; j_call: TRBJ1-1; v_call: TRBV7-9; cdr3_nt: TGTGCCAGCAGCTTAGAGAGGGTGGCGACTGAAGCTTTCTTT; cdr3_aa: CASSLERVATEAFF
d_call: NA; clone_size: few; j_call: TRBJ2-1; v_call: TRBV9; cdr3_nt: TGTGCCAGCAGCGTAGAGGGACACTCCTACAATGAGCAGTTCTTC; cdr3_aa: CASSVEGHSYNEQFF
d_call: NA; clone_size: NA; j_call: TRBJ2-2; v_call: TRBV5-1; cdr3_nt: TGCGCCAGCAGCTACTGGGTGGGATCCGGGGAGCTGTTTTTT; cdr3_aa: CASSYWVGSGELFF
d_call: TRBD2; clone_size: few; j_call: TRBJ2-3; v_call: TRBV5-1; cdr3_nt: TGCGCCAGCAGCCGAGCGGGAGGGCCAGATACGCAGTATTTT; cdr3_aa: CASSRAGGPDTQYF
d_call: NA; clone_size: many; j_call: TRBJ2-2; v_call: TRBV7-3; cdr3_nt: TGTGCCAGCAGCTTAAATAGCCCGACCGGGGAGCTGTTTTTT; cdr3_aa: CASSLNSPTGELFF
d_call: NA; clone_size: few; j_call: TRBJ1-2; v_call: TRBV29-1; cdr3_nt: TGCAGCGTTGAGGCAGGGATTTATGGCTACACCTTC; cdr3_aa: CSVEAGIYGYTF
d_call: TRBD2; clone_size: many; j_call: TRBJ2-2; v_call: TRBV5-1; cdr3_nt: TGCGCCAGCAGCCTACTAGCGGGATCGAACACCGGGGAGCTGTTTTTT; cdr3_aa: CASSLLAGSNTGELFF
d_call: TRBD1; clone_size: few; j_call: TRBJ2-5; v_call: TRBV5-5; cdr3_nt: TGTGCCAGCAGCTTTGCGTCGGGACAGCAGTACTTC; cdr3_aa: CASSFASGQQYF
d_call: NA; clone_size: NA; j_call: TRBJ2-1; v_call: TRBV6-1; cdr3_nt: TGTGCCAGCGGTGAAGAGTCCGAGGGCGATGAGCAGTTCTTC; cdr3_aa: CASGEESEGDEQFF
d_call: NA; clone_size: NA; j_call: TRBJ2-3; v_call: TRBV29-1; cdr3_nt: TGCAGCGTTGAAGATGGGTGGGATACGCAGTATTTT; cdr3_aa: CSVEDGWDTQYF
d_call: NA; clone_size: few; j_call: TRBJ2-1; v_call: TRBV24-1; cdr3_nt: TGTGCCACCAGGGACTCCTCACCTTACAATGAGCAGTTCTTC; cdr3_aa: CATRDSSPYNEQFF
d_call: NA; clone_size: NA; j_call: TRBJ1-5; v_call: TRBV7-8; cdr3_nt: TGTGCCAGCAGCTTTCGGGAGGGGGGCGTCAATCAGCCCCAGCATTTT; cdr3_aa: CASSFREGGVNQPQHF
d_call: NA; clone_size: many; j_call: TRBJ2-1; v_call: TRBV7-2; cdr3_nt: TGTGCCAGCAGCTTACGGGACTCCTACAATGAGCAGTTCTTC; cdr3_aa: CASSLRDSYNEQFF
d_call: NA; clone_size: NA; j_call: TRBJ1-3; v_call: TRBV12-3/TRBV12-4; cdr3_nt: TGTGCCAGCAGTCTACATTCCCCTTACAGGGACTCTGGAAACACCATATATTTT; cdr3_aa: CASSLHSPYRDSGNTIYF
d_call: TRBD1; clone_size: many; j_call: TRBJ2-7; v_call: TRBV27; cdr3_nt: TGTGCCAGCAGCCATGGGACAGCTACCTACGAGCAGTACTTC; cdr3_aa: CASSHGTATYEQYF
d_call: TRBD2; clone_size: NA; j_call: TRBJ2-3; v_call: TRBV29-1; cdr3_nt: TGCAGCGTTGAAGATCTCAGCGGGAGGGTTTCAGATACGCAGTATTTT; cdr3_aa: CSVEDLSGRVSDTQYF
d_call: TRBD2; clone_size: many; j_call: TRBJ2-7; v_call: TRBV9; cdr3_nt: TGTGCCAGCAGCGTAGGACCCACTAGCGGGTACGAGCAGTACTTC; cdr3_aa: CASSVGPTSGYEQYF
d_call: NA; clone_size: many; j_call: TRBJ2-7; v_call: TRBV24-1; cdr3_nt: TGTGCCACCGCAGGGGACTTATCCTACGAGCAGTACTTC; cdr3_aa: CATAGDLSYEQYF
d_call: NA; clone_size: few; j_call: TRBJ1-1; v_call: TRBV7-6; cdr3_nt: TGTGCCAGCAGCCCTAAAGACAGGCTGGGCACTGAAGCTTTCTTT; cdr3_aa: CASSPKDRLGTEAFF
d_call: NA; clone_size: NA; j_call: TRBJ1-2; v_call: TRBV4-1; cdr3_nt: TGCGCCAGCAGCACTATACCCAGGGCGGACTATGGCTACACCTTC; cdr3_aa: CASSTIPRADYGYTF